This record concerns one TCR beta chain sequence. The antigen is unknown. The record originates from a study of monozygotic twins with inflammatory bowel disease. Eight distinct reactions (per sample) were used to make the cDNA. TCRdb reanalyzed the 5' RACE reads and collapses them to one entry per CDR3 protein, without DNA. The sample yields some 440,000 distinct CDR3 sequences, of which the top ten take up more than 2%. In germline, CDR1 is PRHDT, CDR2 FYEKMQ (reference sequence). CDR3 length: 13 amino acids. Findings and caveats of the study: Compared with healthy twins, IBD patients shared fewer clonotypes with others, especially with disease activity. For repertoire similarity, concordant twins did not differ from discordant twins, possibly because power was limited.

The sample consisted of blood. The gene calls are TRBV13 and TRBJ2-3; no DNA is available, so the TRBD1 call from TCRdb remains unchecked. This receptor was identified in a human donor with ulcerative colitis or Crohn's disease, or a healthy co-twin of an affected twin (not recorded which). This CDR3 reads CASSAAPGRAQYF.